These 17 T cell receptor beta chains came from one sample sequenced in a study of shared clonotypes between healthy human individuals. The assay was immunoSEQ multiplex PCR, and TCRdb's table has in-frame clones only and misses some. The sample has roughly 410,000 clones; about 96% are singletons. Material: memory CD8+ T cells sorted from blood. Subset meaning: CD45RO+ cells pooled with CCR7-negative TemRA cells. These receptors all stem from a man aged 30 to 45 in good health.

V gene TRBV19 combines with J gene TRBJ2-5; D uncertain. Trimming took 5 bases from V and 2 from J, leaving 15 bases between them. Germline assignment: CDR1 LNHDA and CDR2 SQIVND (reference sequence). CDR3 length: 15 residues. The CDR3 region is CASSFLRAPQETQYF. The CDR3 nucleotides are TGTGCCAGTAGTTTCCTCCGGGCCCCGCAAGAGACCCAGTACTTC.

CDR3 sequence reads: CATSSLGGNEQFF. The CDR3 DNA follows: TGTGCCACCAGCAGCCTAGGGGGCAATGAGCAGTTCTTC. The V gene is TRBV15, the J gene TRBJ2-1; maybe TRBD1 (6 bases). This CDR3 comprises 13 residues. Deletions cut 3 bases from V and 6 bases from J, with 9 bases between. Germline V lookup: CDR1 LNHNV, CDR2 YYDKDF (reference sequence).

The chain is built from TRBV15 and TRBJ2-3, with 8 nucleotides matching TRBD1. Trimming removed 0 bases from V and 6 bases from J; junction bases left unmatched: 5. This CDR3 is built from 15 residues. Germline-derived CDR1 and CDR2 are LNHNV and YYDKDF (reference sequence). The CDR3 reads CATSREGTGMDTQYF. In nucleotides, the CDR3 is TGTGCCACCAGCAGAGAGGGGACAGGTATGGATACGCAGTATTTT.

V gene TRBV28 combines with J gene TRBJ2-7, with D possibly being TRBD1 (5 bases). V lost 3 bases, J lost 0 bases, and 6 bases lay in between. CDR3 size: 13 residues. Germline assignment: CDR1 MDHEN and CDR2 SYDVKM. The CDR3 nucleotides are TGTGCCAGCAGTTTCGACAGCTCCTACGAGCAGTACTTC. It translates to CASSFDSSYEQYF.

The J gene is TRBJ1-5, the V gene TRBV27; weak D call: TRBD1 (5 bases). This CDR3 spans 16 amino acids. Between the trimmed V and J ends, which lost 2 bases and 3 bases, there was a span of 14 bases. Germline V gene sequence: CDR1 MNHEY, CDR2 SMNVEV (reference sequence). The CDR3 spells CASSLTTRGPNQPQHF. The CDR3 DNA reads as TGTGCCAGCAGTTTAACCACAAGGGGTCCCAATCAGCCCCAGCATTTT.

The gene calls are TRBV5-1 and TRBJ1-2; D is undetermined. Germline V gene lookup returns CDR1 SGHRS and CDR2 YFSETQ. The CDR3 sequence is 12 residues long. Trimming left V 4 bases short and J 4 bases short, with 8 bases between. CDR3: CASSPGSYGYTF. CDR3 DNA sequence: TGCGCCAGCAGCCCGGGGAGCTATGGCTACACCTTC. Full variable domain (rest looked up from reference TRBV5-1 and TRBJ1-2): KAGVTQTPRYLIKTRGQQVTLSCSPISGHRSVSWYQQTPGQGLQFLFEYFSETQRNKGNFPGRFSGRQFSNSRSEMNVSTLELGDSALYLCASSPGSYGYTFGSGTRLTVV.

The V call is TRBV4-1, the J call TRBJ2-7; TRBD1 might be the D (6 bases). Trimming removed 0 bases at V and 1 base at J, with 16 bases between. In germline, CDR1 is MGHRA, CDR2 YSYEKL. The CDR3 spans 17 residues. The CDR3 DNA follows: TGCGCCAGCAGCCAAGATAATGTTCCTGGACAGTCCTACGAGCAGTACTTC. This gives the protein CASSQDNVPGQSYEQYF.

V usage is TRBV28 and J usage is TRBJ2-1; 10 bases line up with TRBD2. V trimming: 3 bases; J trimming: 1 base; junction bases outside the gene matches: 6. CDR3 size: 17 residues. Germline V gene sequence: CDR1 MDHEN, CDR2 SYDVKM. As DNA, the CDR3 is TGTGCCAGCAGTTTTCCGGTAGCGGGAGGTTCCTACAATGAGCAGTTCTTC. This gives the protein CASSFPVAGGSYNEQFF.

V is TRBV6-5 and J is TRBJ2-7; tentatively, D is TRBD1 (5 bases). The CDR3 consists of 15 residues. Germline values: CDR1 MNHEY, CDR2 SVGAGI. V was cut by 2 bases and J by 2 bases, with 13 bases left in between. DNA of the CDR3: TGTGCCAGCAGTTACGACCAGGGAAATGCCTACGAGCAGTACTTC. As protein: CASSYDQGNAYEQYF.

CDR3 in DNA: TGTGCCAGCAGCGTAGCCGGACTCCTCTACAATGAGCAGTTCTTC. Translated: CASSVAGLLYNEQFF. The chain couples TRBV9 to TRBJ2-1; tentative D call: TRBD2 (5 bases). Germline loops: CDR1 SGDLS, CDR2 YYNGEE. The V gene lost 0 bases and the J gene lost 3 bases, with 10 bases spanning the gap. The CDR3 covers 15 residues.

This chain joins TRBV6-5 and TRBJ2-1; D call uncertain. CDR3 length: 13 amino acids. Germline V gene data show CDR1 as MNHEY and CDR2 as SVGAGI. The germline V and J ends were trimmed by 2 bases and 0 bases, with 2 bases remaining between them. CDR3 sequence: CASSYNSYNEQFF. In nucleotides, the CDR3 is TGTGCCAGCAGTTACAACTCCTACAATGAGCAGTTCTTC.

The rearrangement uses TRBV27 and TRBJ2-7; D is ambiguous. Germline CDR1 MNHEY, CDR2 SMNVEV (reference sequence). The CDR3 is 14 amino acids. Trimming pared 0 bases from V and 3 bases from J, leaving 9 bases between. CDR3 sequence: CASSLSRYVYEQYF. DNA for the CDR3: TGTGCCAGCAGTTTATCCCGGTACGTCTACGAGCAGTACTTC.

The sample holds one count of this clone. This rearrangement joins TRBV9 to TRBJ2-5; 9 bases match TRBD2. With 4 bases clipped from V and 4 bases from J, the junction kept 14 bases outside the gene matches. The CDR3 contains 17 residues. Germline CDR1 reads SGDLS; CDR2 reads YYNGEE. The CDR3 loop is CASSPAVSGRPLETQYF. The CDR3 DNA sequence: TGTGCCAGCAGCCCCGCCGTCAGCGGGAGGCCTCTAGAGACCCAGTACTTC.

V and J are TRBV11-2 and TRBJ2-2; D perhaps matches TRBD2 (6 bases). Germline assignment: CDR1 SGHAT and CDR2 FQNNGV. The length of the CDR3 is 14 residues. Trimming pared 1 base from V and 5 bases from J, leaving 8 bases between. The CDR3 bases are TGTGCCAGCAGCTTAGCGGGAGTTACCGGGGAGCTGTTTTTT. This gives the protein CASSLAGVTGELFF. Filled out from reference TRBV11-2 and TRBJ2-2, the complete variable domain reads EAGVAQSPRYKIIEKRQSVAFWCNPISGHATLYWYQQILGQGPKLLIQFQNNGVVDDSQLPKDRFSAERLKGVDSTLKIQPAKLEDSAVYLCASSLAGVTGELFFGEGSRLTVL.

The chain recombines TRBV6-1 with TRBJ2-1, with D hard to call. Deletions cut 3 bases from V and 11 bases from J, with 5 bases between. The length of the CDR3 is 10 residues. CDR1 MNHNS and CDR2 SASEGT come from the germline V gene. The CDR3 DNA reads TGTGCCAGCAGTGATTCTCAGCAGTTCTTC. Translated: CASSDSQQFF.

The genes are TRBV18 and TRBJ2-7, with 11 bases that match TRBD2. From germline, CDR1 is KGHSH and CDR2 LQKENI. The trim removed 6 bases at V and 2 bases at J, leaving 9 bases unmatched. The CDR3 has 16 residues. The CDR3 loop reads CASSNLAGGPTYEQYF. CDR3 DNA sequence: TGTGCCAGCTCCAACTTAGCGGGAGGGCCTACCTACGAGCAGTACTTC.

The chain links TRBV20-1 to TRBJ2-7; D may be TRBD2 (6 bases). The V gene lost 4 bases and the J gene lost 2 bases, with 6 bases spanning the gap. The CDR3 totals 11 residues. Germline CDR1 reads DFQATT; CDR2 reads SNEGSKA (reference sequence). DNA for the CDR3: TGCAGTGCTACTAGCGCCTACGAGCAGTACTTC. Protein product: CSATSAYEQYF.